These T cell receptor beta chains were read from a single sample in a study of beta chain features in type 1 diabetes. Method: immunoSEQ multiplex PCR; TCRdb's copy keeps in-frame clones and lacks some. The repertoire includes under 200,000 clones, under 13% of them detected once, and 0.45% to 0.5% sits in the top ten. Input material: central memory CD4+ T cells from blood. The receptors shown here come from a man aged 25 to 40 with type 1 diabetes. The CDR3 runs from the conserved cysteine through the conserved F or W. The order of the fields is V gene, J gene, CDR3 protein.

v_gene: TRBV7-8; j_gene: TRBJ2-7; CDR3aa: CASSSRRHHYEQYF
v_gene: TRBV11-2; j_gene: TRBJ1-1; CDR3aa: CASRAGSYTEAFF
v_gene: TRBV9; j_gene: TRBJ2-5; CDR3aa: CASSVGGETQYF
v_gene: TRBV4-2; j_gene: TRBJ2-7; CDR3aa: CASGRYSGSSNEQYF
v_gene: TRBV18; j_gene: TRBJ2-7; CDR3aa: CASSLQDRGGEQYF
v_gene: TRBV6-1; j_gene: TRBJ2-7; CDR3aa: CASSEGQYLGEQYF
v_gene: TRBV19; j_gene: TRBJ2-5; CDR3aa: CASKNDGYETQYF
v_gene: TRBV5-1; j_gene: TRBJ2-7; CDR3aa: CASSMGLAGYEQYF
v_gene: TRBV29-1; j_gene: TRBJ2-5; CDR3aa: CSVHGTGDNQETQYF
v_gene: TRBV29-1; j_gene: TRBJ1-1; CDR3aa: CSVRQGATEAFF
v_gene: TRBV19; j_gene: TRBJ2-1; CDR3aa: CASSIQQEQFF
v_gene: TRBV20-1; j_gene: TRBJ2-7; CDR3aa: CSASVTEGRYF
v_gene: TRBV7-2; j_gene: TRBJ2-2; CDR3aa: CASSFGLLAGGPGELFF
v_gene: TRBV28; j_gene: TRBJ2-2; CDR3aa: CASNRGRLAGELFF
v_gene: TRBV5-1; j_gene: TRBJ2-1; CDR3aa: CASSFLGGRDEQFF
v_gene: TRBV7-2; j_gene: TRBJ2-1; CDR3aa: CASSFAGLAGTAQFF
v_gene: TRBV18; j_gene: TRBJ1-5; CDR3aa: CASSQRGGNDQPQHF
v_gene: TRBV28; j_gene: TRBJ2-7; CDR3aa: CASRSTGTGSSYEQYF
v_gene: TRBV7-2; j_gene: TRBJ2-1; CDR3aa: CASSPAATRERNEQFF
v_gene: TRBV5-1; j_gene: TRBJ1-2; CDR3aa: CASSVDRDPSYGYTF
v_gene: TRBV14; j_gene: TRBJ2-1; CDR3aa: CASSQLGGGSYNEQFF
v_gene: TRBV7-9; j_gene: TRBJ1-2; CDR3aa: CASTEVGPRGGYTF
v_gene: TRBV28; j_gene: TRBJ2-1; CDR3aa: CASSLWASGNSEQFF